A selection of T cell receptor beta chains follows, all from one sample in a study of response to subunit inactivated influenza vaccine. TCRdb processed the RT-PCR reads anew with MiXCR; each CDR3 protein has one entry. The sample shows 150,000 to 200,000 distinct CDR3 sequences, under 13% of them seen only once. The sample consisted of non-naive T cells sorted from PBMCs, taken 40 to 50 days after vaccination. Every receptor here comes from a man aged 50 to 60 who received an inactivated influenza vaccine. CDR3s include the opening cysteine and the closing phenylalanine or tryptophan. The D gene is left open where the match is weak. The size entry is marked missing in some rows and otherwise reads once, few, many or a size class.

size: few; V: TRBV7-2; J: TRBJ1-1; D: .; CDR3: CASSPNRVITEAFF; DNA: TGTGCCAGCAGTCCAAACAGGGTGATCACTGAAGCTTTCTTT
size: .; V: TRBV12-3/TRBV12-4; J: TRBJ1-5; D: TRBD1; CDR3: CASSRDRLSNQPQHF; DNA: TGTGCCAGCAGTCGGGACAGGTTAAGCAATCAGCCCCAGCATTTT
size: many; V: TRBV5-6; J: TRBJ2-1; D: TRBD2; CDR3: CASSLMGLAGGSRHFVVNEQFF; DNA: TGTGCCAGCAGCCTTATGGGACTAGCGGGAGGGTCCCGGCATTTTGTAGTGAATGAGCAGTTCTTC
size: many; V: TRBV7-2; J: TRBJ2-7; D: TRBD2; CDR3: CASRRIGTSGDPKYF; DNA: TGTGCCAGCAGGCGAATCGGGACTAGCGGGGATCCCAAGTACTTC
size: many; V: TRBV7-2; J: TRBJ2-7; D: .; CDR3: CASSSILGTYEQYF; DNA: TGTGCCAGCAGCTCAATATTGGGTACCTACGAGCAGTACTTC
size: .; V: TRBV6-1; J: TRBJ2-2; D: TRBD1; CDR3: CASSRQGSNTGELFF; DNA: TGTGCCAGCAGTAGACAGGGCTCGAACACCGGGGAGCTGTTTTTT
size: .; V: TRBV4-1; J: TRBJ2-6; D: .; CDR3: CASSQDTAAQGANVLTF; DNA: TGCGCCAGCAGCCAAGATACGGCAGCCCAAGGGGCCAACGTCCTGACTTTC
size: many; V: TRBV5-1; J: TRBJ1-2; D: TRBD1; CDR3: CASSTPTGGDGYTF; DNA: TGCGCCAGCAGCACCCCGACAGGGGGCGATGGCTACACCTTC
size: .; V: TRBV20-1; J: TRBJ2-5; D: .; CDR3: CSARLGQETQYF; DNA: TGCAGTGCTAGACTAGGACAAGAGACCCAGTACTTC
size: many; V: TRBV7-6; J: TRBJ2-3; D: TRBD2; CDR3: CASSSDGRSQYF; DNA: TGTGCCAGCAGCTCAGACGGGAGGTCGCAGTATTTT
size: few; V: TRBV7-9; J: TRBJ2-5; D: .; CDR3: CASSPGQGDETQYF; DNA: TGTGCCAGCAGCCCGGGCCAGGGCGACGAGACCCAGTACTTC
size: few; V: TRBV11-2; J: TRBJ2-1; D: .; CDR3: CASRSKASGRNEQFF; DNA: TGTGCCAGCAGGAGTAAGGCTAGTGGTCGAAATGAGCAGTTCTTC
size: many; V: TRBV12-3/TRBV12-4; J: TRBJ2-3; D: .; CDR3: CASTAWGGVDTQYF; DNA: TGTGCCAGCACCGCCTGGGGGGGCGTAGATACGCAGTATTTT
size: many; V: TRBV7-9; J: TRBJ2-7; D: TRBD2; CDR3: CASSSSGTTYYEQYF; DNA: TGTGCCAGCAGCTCCTCCGGGACTACTTATTACGAGCAGTACTTC
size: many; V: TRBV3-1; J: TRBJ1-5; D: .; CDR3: CASSQGSGNQPQHF; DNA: TGTGCCAGCAGCCAGGGGTCAGGCAATCAGCCCCAGCATTTT
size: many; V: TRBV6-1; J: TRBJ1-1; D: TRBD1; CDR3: CASTHRQGITEAFF; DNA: TGTGCCAGCACTCACAGACAGGGGATCACTGAAGCTTTCTTT
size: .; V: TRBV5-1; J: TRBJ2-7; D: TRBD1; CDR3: CASSEGQGASYEQYF; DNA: TGCGCCAGCAGCGAGGGACAGGGGGCATCCTACGAGCAGTACTTC
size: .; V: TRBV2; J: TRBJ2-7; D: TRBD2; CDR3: CASHGLASWEQYF; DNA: TGTGCCAGCCATGGACTAGCTTCGTGGGAGCAGTACTTC
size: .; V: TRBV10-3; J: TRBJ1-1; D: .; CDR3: CAISESEGYTEAFF; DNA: TGTGCCATCAGTGAGTCGGAGGGTTACACTGAAGCTTTCTTT
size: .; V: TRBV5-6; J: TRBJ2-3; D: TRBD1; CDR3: CASNQQGADTQYF; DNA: TGTGCCAGCAACCAGCAGGGGGCAGATACGCAGTATTTT
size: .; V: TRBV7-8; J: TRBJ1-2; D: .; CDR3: CASSLEGRNYGYTF; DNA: TGTGCCAGCAGCTTAGAGGGGAGAAACTATGGCTACACCTTC
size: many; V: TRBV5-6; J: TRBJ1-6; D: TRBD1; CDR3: CASSLQGRPPLHF; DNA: TGTGCCAGCAGCCTACAGGGGAGACCACCCCTCCACTTT
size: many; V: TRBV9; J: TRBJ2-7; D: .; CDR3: CASSYRPVTRVIYEQYF; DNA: TGTGCCAGCAGCTACCGGCCGGTGACTAGAGTCATCTACGAGCAGTACTTC
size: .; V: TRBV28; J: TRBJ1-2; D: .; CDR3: CASSSPHRNYGYTF; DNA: TGTGCCAGCAGTTCCCCCCACCGTAACTATGGCTACACCTTC
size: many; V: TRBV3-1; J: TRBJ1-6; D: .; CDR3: CASSSRQAGSPLHF; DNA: TGTGCCAGCAGCTCCCGACAGGCAGGTTCACCCCTCCACTTT
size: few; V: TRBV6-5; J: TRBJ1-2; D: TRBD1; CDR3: CASSSVEGPGQGAGYTF; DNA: TGTGCCAGCAGTTCAGTGGAAGGACCGGGACAGGGGGCCGGCTACACCTTC
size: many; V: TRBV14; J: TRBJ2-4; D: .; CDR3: CASSPHKLGAKNIQYF; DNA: TGTGCCAGCAGCCCCCATAAACTAGGGGCCAAAAACATTCAGTACTTC
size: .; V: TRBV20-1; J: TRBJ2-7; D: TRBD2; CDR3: CSAMGTSGRVVPYEQYF; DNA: TGCAGTGCCATGGGGACTAGCGGGAGGGTAGTCCCCTACGAGCAGTACTTC
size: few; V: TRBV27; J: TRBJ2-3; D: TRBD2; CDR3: CASSSSGTSIVEYF; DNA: TGTGCCAGCAGTTCATCCGGGACTAGTATCGTTGAGTATTTT
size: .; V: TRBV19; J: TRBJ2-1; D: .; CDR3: CASREGLYNEQFF; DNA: TGTGCCAGTAGGGAAGGGCTTTACAATGAGCAGTTCTTC
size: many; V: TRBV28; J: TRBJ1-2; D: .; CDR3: CASSKQGWTYGYTF; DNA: TGTGCCAGCAGTAAGCAGGGTTGGACCTATGGCTACACCTTC
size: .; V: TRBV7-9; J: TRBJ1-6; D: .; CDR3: CASSLYYYNSPLHF; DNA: TGTGCCAGCAGCTTATACTACTATAATTCACCCCTCCACTTT
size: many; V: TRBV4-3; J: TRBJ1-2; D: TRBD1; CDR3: CASSQGQGGVEDYTF; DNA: TGCGCCAGCAGCCAAGGACAGGGAGGAGTCGAGGACTACACCTTC
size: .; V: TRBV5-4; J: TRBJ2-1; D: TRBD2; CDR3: CASSLVGTSGREQFF; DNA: TGTGCCAGCAGCTTGGTAGGGACTAGCGGGAGGGAGCAGTTCTTC
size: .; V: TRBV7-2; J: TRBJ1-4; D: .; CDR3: CASSPTRVGEKLFF; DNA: TGTGCCAGCAGCCCCACCAGGGTTGGGGAAAAACTGTTTTTT
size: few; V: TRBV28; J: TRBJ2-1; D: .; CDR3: CASSRLWQFF; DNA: TGTGCCAGCAGTAGGTTGTGGCAGTTCTTC
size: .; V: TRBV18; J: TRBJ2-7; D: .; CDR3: CASSRRRAYEQYF; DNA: TGTGCCAGCTCACGTCGCAGGGCTTACGAGCAGTACTTC
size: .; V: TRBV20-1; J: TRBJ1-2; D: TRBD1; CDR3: CSARTDRARDGYTF; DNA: TGCAGTGCTAGAACGGACAGGGCCCGGGATGGCTACACCTTC
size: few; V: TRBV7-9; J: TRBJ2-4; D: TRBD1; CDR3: CASKQGESIQYF; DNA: TGTGCCAGCAAGCAGGGGGAAAGCATTCAGTACTTC
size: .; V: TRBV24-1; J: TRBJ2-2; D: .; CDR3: CATSWGGATNAGELFF; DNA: TGTGCCACCTCCTGGGGGGGGGCTACGAACGCCGGGGAGCTGTTTTTT
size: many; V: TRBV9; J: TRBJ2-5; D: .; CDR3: CASSVGVRVQETQYF; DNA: TGTGCCAGCAGCGTAGGTGTCCGAGTCCAAGAGACCCAGTACTTC
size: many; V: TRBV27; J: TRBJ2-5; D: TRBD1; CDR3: CASSSWTGVGETQYF; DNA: TGTGCCAGCAGTTCATGGACAGGGGTTGGTGAGACCCAGTACTTC
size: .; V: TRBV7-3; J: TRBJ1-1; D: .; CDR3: CASSLTEGGTEAFF; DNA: TGTGCCAGCAGCTTAACGGAGGGGGGCACTGAAGCTTTCTTT
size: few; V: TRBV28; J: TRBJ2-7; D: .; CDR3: CASNRGGRSSYEQYF; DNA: TGTGCCAGCAATCGTGGGGGACGGAGCTCCTACGAGCAGTACTTC
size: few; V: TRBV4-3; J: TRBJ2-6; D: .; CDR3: CASSQDPPGRGANVLTF; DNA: TGCGCCAGCAGCCAAGATCCCCCTGGTCGGGGGGCCAACGTCCTGACTTTC
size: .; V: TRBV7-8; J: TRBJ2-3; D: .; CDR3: CASSLVPPGSATDTQYF; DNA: TGTGCCAGCAGCTTAGTCCCCCCCGGGTCCGCCACAGATACGCAGTATTTT
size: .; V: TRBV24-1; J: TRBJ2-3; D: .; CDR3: CATSDLSAADTQYF; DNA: TGTGCCACCAGTGATTTGTCGGCGGCAGATACGCAGTATTTT
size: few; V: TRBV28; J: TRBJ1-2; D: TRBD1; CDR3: CASSLSLGGPTF; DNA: TGTGCCAGCAGTTTATCATTAGGGGGCCCCACCTTC
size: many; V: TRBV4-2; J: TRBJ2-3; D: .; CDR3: CASSQGLRSDRTDTQYF; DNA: TGTGCCAGCAGCCAGGGTCTTCGTAGCGACCGCACAGATACGCAGTATTTT
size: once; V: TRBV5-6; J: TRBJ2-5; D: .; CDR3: CASSIVQYTQYF; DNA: TGTGCCAGCAGCATCGTACAGTATACCCAGTACTTC
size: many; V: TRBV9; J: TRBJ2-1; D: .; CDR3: CASSVGSGPEQFF; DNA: TGTGCCAGCAGCGTAGGGTCAGGGCCTGAGCAGTTCTTC
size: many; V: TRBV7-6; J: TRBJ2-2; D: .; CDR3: CASSPEPRETGELFF; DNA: TGTGCCAGCAGCCCCGAACCCAGGGAAACCGGGGAGCTGTTTTTT
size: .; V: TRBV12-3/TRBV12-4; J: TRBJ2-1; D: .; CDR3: CASSFRRLTPYNEQFF; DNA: TGTGCCAGCAGTTTTCGTCGGCTGACTCCCTACAATGAGCAGTTCTTC
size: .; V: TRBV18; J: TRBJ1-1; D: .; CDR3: CASSPEAGNTEAFF; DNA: TGTGCCAGCTCACCCGAGGCCGGGAACACTGAAGCTTTCTTT
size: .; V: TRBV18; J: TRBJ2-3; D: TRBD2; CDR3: CASSPRTSGGTDTQYF; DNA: TGTGCCAGCTCACCACGGACTAGCGGGGGCACAGATACGCAGTATTTT
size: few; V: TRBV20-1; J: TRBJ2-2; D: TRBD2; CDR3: CSATTSGGRITGELFF; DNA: TGCAGTGCCACGACTAGCGGGGGGCGTATCACCGGGGAGCTGTTTTTT
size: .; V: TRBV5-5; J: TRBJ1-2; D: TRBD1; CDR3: CASSLGQGHNYGYTF; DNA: TGTGCCAGCAGCTTGGGACAGGGCCATAACTATGGCTACACCTTC
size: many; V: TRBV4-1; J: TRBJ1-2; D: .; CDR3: CASSQVSGGYTF; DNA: TGCGCCAGCAGCCAAGTTTCCGGCGGCTACACCTTC
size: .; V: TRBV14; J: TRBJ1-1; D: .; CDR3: CASSGREGFLNTEAFF; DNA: TGTGCCAGCAGCGGCAGGGAGGGATTTCTGAACACTGAAGCTTTCTTT